This section outlines one TCR beta chain sequence together with its context. Only in-frame clones appear in the TCRdb table, and some are missing; sequencing was by immunoSEQ multiplex PCR. The sample has roughly 250,000 clones, approximately 84% seen once. Trimming cost V 2 bases and J 8 bases, with 12 bases left between them. The CDR3 is 14 residues long. Germline values: CDR1 SEHNR, CDR2 FQNEAQ (reference sequence). This sample is part of a study of blood T cell repertoires in COVID-19. Study-wide background: T cells, B-cell-depleted T cells, or PBMCs provided the cDNA or gDNA that served as material.

Specimen: peripheral blood. The chain is built from TRBV7-9 and TRBJ2-2; D gene ambiguous. The TCR sequence derives from a person aged 70 to 79 with COVID-19, enrolled during active disease. Here the CDR3 reads CASSLSASTGELFF. The CDR3 bases are TGTGCCAGCAGCTTAAGCGCTAGTACGGGGGAGCTGTTTTTT.